A selection of T cell receptor beta chains follows, all from one sample in a study of cytomegalovirus exposure and HLA in healthy donors. TCRdb's table, derived via immunoSEQ multiplex PCR, lists solely in-frame clones and lacks some. The sample consists of 110,000 or so clones, more than 85% of them appearing once. Sequencing was performed on PBMCs. These receptor sequences come from a man younger than 35 in good health and CMV-seropositive. CDR3s include the opening cysteine and the closing phenylalanine or tryptophan. Each record gives: J gene, V gene, clone size, D gene, CDR3 protein, CDR3 DNA. D genes are given only for firm matches. Size values are once, few and many counts, or a class for expanded clones, and some rows have none.

>TRBJ1-2|TRBV4-3|.|.
CASSQDRSYGYTF
TGCGCCAGCAGCCAAGATCGTTCCTATGGCTACACCTTC
>TRBJ2-3|TRBV5-1|.|.
CASSLEGGATDTQYF
TGCGCCAGCAGCCTGGAAGGCGGGGCCACAGATACGCAGTATTTT
>TRBJ2-3|TRBV5-4|.|TRBD1
CASSAPDRDFTDTQYF
TGTGCCAGCAGCGCCCCGGACAGGGACTTCACAGATACGCAGTATTTT
>TRBJ1-2|TRBV4-2|.|.
CASSEGGLSYGYTF
TGTGCCAGCAGCGAAGGTGGACTGTCCTATGGCTACACCTTC
>TRBJ1-2|TRBV11-2|.|TRBD1
CASSLYPDRGLSEFGYTF
TGTGCCAGCAGCCTTTATCCCGACAGGGGGCTTAGTGAGTTTGGCTACACCTTC
>TRBJ1-2|TRBV10-3|.|.
CAISESGDYGYTF
TGTGCCATCAGTGAATCGGGGGATTATGGCTACACCTTC
>TRBJ1-2|TRBV5-4|.|.
CASSSQDRTSYGYTF
TGTGCCAGCAGCTCACAGGACAGAACAAGCTATGGCTACACCTTC
>TRBJ1-4|TRBV4-2|.|TRBD1
CASSQVPKPQGVNEKLFF
TGTGCCAGCAGCCAAGTTCCCAAACCCCAGGGGGTTAATGAAAAACTGTTTTTT
>TRBJ1-5|TRBV7-2|once|TRBD1
CASSPGTGTNQPQHF
TGTGCCAGCAGCCCAGGGACAGGGACCAATCAGCCCCAGCATTTT
>TRBJ2-7|TRBV11-2|.|.
CASRVEGEQYF
TGTGCCAGCCGGGTCGAGGGCGAGCAGTACTTC
>TRBJ2-1|TRBV5-1|.|TRBD1
CASSTSRDRGYLSLDEQFF
TGCGCCAGCAGCACCTCCCGGGACAGGGGGTACCTAAGTTTGGATGAGCAGTTCTTC
>TRBJ1-6|TRBV4-3|.|.
CASSPELSAPLHF
TGCGCCAGCAGCCCAGAATTGAGTGCACCCCTCCACTTT
>TRBJ1-4|TRBV2|once|.
CASIERWGGANEKLFF
TGTGCCAGCATTGAAAGGTGGGGCGGAGCTAATGAAAAACTGTTTTTT
>TRBJ2-2|TRBV20-1|.|.
CSAIRAGELFF
TGCAGTGCTATCAGGGCCGGGGAGCTGTTTTTT
>TRBJ2-7|TRBV2|few|TRBD1
CASSEGDRVYEQYF
TGTGCCAGCAGTGAAGGGGACAGGGTCTACGAGCAGTACTTC
>TRBJ1-1|TRBV6-5|.|.
CASSYGARKNTEAFF
TGTGCCAGCAGTTACGGTGCCAGGAAGAACACTGAAGCTTTCTTT
>TRBJ1-4|TRBV6-1|.|.
CASSPETDWEKLFF
TGTGCCAGCAGTCCCGAGACAGACTGGGAAAAACTGTTTTTT